These 26 T cell receptor beta chains originate from one sample sequenced in a study of vaccination and CD4 T cells after COVID-19 (dated by TCRdb to 2021 to 2024). The intended sense of this specimen's treatment or condition label: approximately nine-day PBMC culture with coronavirus spike peptide pools or control peptides (ViraFEST assay). The library was built by means of PCR. Sequencing was performed on an Illumina iSeq 100. At the Johns Hopkins FTIC core, DNA from the cultured CD4+ T cells underwent TCR sequencing with the Oncomine TCR Beta short-read assay. The public reads were quality trimmed at Q25 with fastp and then assembled into clones with MiXCR by TCRdb, keeping productive beta chains. One record per CDR3 amino acid sequence lists the most common genes and DNA. This sample holds roughly 15,000 distinct CDR3 sequences; about three quarters were observed only once. Of the sample, roughly 4.8% falls within the top ten clones.

Their target antigens are unknown. Sequencing was performed on CD4+ T cells from blood, cultured in vitro. Source of these receptors: a human donor who had recovered from COVID-19.

The genes are TRBV6-2 or TRBV6-3 and TRBJ1-3, with D perhaps matching TRBD1 (5 bases). CDR1 and CDR2 (germline): MNHEY, SVGEGT. The CDR3 extends over 15 amino acids. Trimming stripped 5 bases from V and 2 bases from J, with 13 bases between. As DNA, the CDR3 is TGTGCCAGCAGTCGATCCGGGGGACCTGGAAACACCATATATTTT. Translation: CASSRSGGPGNTIYF.

This clonotype appeared a single time. V is TRBV10-3 and J is TRBJ2-7; perhaps TRBD2 as D (5 bases). From germline, CDR1 is ENHRY and CDR2 SYGVKD. V lost 6 bases, J lost 3 bases, and 12 bases lay in between. The CDR3 has 13 residues. Written as DNA, the CDR3 is TGTGCCATCAGGGCGGACGGGGTCTACGAGCAGTACTTC. This codes for CAIRADGVYEQYF.

This clonotype was seen a few times. The chain employs TRBV20-1 and TRBJ1-5, with unresolved D. CDR1 and CDR2 (germline): DFQATT, SNEGSKA (reference sequence). The CDR3 has 13 amino acids. V lost 6 bases, J lost 6 bases, and 15 bases lay in between. The CDR3 here is CSAQGVSSQPQHF. CDR3 coding DNA: TGCAGTGCGCAAGGCGTCAGTAGTCAGCCCCAGCATTTT.

This clonotype was seen a handful of times. The rearrangement links TRBV24-1 to TRBJ1-6; the D gene is possibly TRBD1 (6 bases). The CDR3 runs to 13 residues. CDR1 is KGHDR and CDR2 is SFDVKD in the germline V gene. Trimming took 5 bases from V and 7 from J, leaving 8 bases between them. CDR3 DNA sequence: TGTGCCACCAGTGGGGGGCAGAATTCACCCCTCCACTTT. Its protein product is CATSGGQNSPLHF.

This chain uses TRBV7-3 with TRBJ2-5; 12 bases are a match to TRBD2. The length of the CDR3 is 15 residues. With 2 bases clipped from V and 2 bases from J, the junction kept 0 bases outside the gene matches. Germline V gene data show CDR1 as SGHTA and CDR2 as FQGTGA. DNA for the CDR3: TGTGCCAGCAGCTTACTAGCGGGAGGGCAAGAGACCCAGTACTTC. Translation gives CASSLLAGGQETQYF.

The V gene is TRBV20-1, the J gene TRBJ2-2; D might be TRBD2 (6 bases). CDR1 and CDR2 (germline): DFQATT, SNEGSKA (reference sequence). CDR3 size: 13 residues. Trimming took off 2 bases at V and 10 bases at J, with 14 bases between the two ends. This CDR3 reads CSARRAGRSELFF. The CDR3 nucleotides are TGCAGTGCTAGACGAGCGGGCCGTTCGGAGCTGTTTTTT.

The chain couples TRBV29-1 to TRBJ2-2; the D gene is possibly TRBD1 (6 bases). V lost 7 bases, J lost 0 bases, and 12 bases lay in between. The germline gives CDR1 SQVTM, CDR2 ANQGSEA. CDR3 length: 14 residues. CDR3 DNA: TGCAGCGCGACAGGCCAGTCGAACACCGGGGAGCTGTTTTTT. This encodes CSATGQSNTGELFF.

This chain joins TRBV7-8 and TRBJ1-5, with 8 nucleotides matching TRBD1. In germline, CDR1 is SGHVS, CDR2 FQNEAQ. The CDR3 has 16 amino acids. J lost 1 base, V lost 8 bases, and 10 bases had no gene match. The CDR3 DNA follows: TGTGCCAGCGGCCGGGGGACAGGCTCCAGCAATCAGCCCCAGCATTTT. This gives the protein CASGRGTGSSNQPQHF.

The V and J genes are TRBV2 and TRBJ2-2, with 10 bases matching TRBD2. Germline V lookup: CDR1 SNHLY, CDR2 FYNNEI. The CDR3 runs 18 residues. V shed 2 bases and J 7 bases; nucleotides not matched to a gene: 13. The CDR3 bases are TGTGCCAGCAGTGAATTTGGACTAGCGGAGGGGTGGGTCGGGGAGCTGTTTTTT. Translation: CASSEFGLAEGWVGELFF.

CDR3 in DNA: TGTGCCAGCAGTTTGACAGGGCACAACTACGAGCAGTACTTC. This sequence encodes CASSLTGHNYEQYF. The chain links TRBV27 to TRBJ2-7, with TRBD1 matching over 7 bases. The CDR3 is made up of 14 amino acids. The germline CDR1 and CDR2 sequences are MNHEY and SMNVEV (reference sequence). After removal of 3 bases from V and 3 bases from J, the junction contained 5 bases not matched to a gene.

The chain employs TRBV28 and TRBJ1-1; the D is unclear. Germline V gene data show CDR1 as MDHEN and CDR2 as SYDVKM. This CDR3 contains 13 residues. Between the trimmed V and J ends, which lost 2 bases and 1 base, there was a span of 5 bases. The CDR3 loop is CASSLVQNTEAFF. The CDR3 DNA follows: TGTGCCAGCAGTTTAGTGCAGAACACTGAAGCTTTCTTT.

The chain carries TRBV6-1 and TRBJ1-6; the D is unclear. CDR1 is MNHNS and CDR2 is SASEGT in the germline V gene. The CDR3 contains 14 residues. V gave up 8 bases and J gave up 10 bases, with 18 bases separating them. DNA for the CDR3: TGTGCCAGCCGAGTGGAGGGATTATGGTCACCCCTCCACTTT. As protein: CASRVEGLWSPLHF.

This sequence joins TRBV2 and TRBJ1-5; TRBD1 is a possible D gene (5 bases). The CDR3 length is 16 residues. V was trimmed by 2 bases and J by 5 bases, leaving 16 bases between them. The germline V gene has CDR1 SNHLY and CDR2 FYNNEI. The CDR3 loop is CASSERYNWGHQPQHF. CDR3 DNA sequence: TGTGCCAGCAGTGAAAGGTACAACTGGGGCCATCAGCCCCAGCATTTT.

This clonotype was counted between two and nine times. J is TRBJ1-2 and V is TRBV19; D perhaps matches TRBD1 (6 bases). With 9 bases removed from V and 8 bases from J, the gap between germline ends came to 19 bases. Germline values: CDR1 LNHDA, CDR2 SQIVND (reference sequence). The length of the CDR3 is 13 residues. CDR3 residues: CASGKRRGEGYTF. CDR3 bases: TGTGCCAGCGGGAAACGGAGGGGGGAGGGCTACACCTTC.

The J gene is TRBJ2-4, the V gene TRBV25-1; a possible D gene is TRBD2 (6 bases). Trimming took off 1 base at V and 0 bases at J, with 16 bases between the two ends. CDR3 length: 18 amino acids. Per the germline V gene, CDR1 is MGHDK and CDR2 is SYGVNS. The CDR3 is CASSEWGVEDRAKNIQYF. DNA of the CDR3: TGTGCCAGCAGTGAATGGGGGGTCGAAGATCGAGCCAAAAACATTCAGTACTTC. The entire variable domain, with the rest obtained from reference TRBV25-1 and TRBJ2-4, is as follows: EADIYQTPRYLVIGTGKKITLECSQTMGHDKMYWYQQDPGMELHLIHYSYGVNSTEKGDLSSESTVSRIRTEHFPLTLESARPSHTSQYLCASSEWGVEDRAKNIQYFGAGTRLSVL.

The table lists this clonotype with a few counts. The CDR3 region has the DNA TGTGCCAGCAGTCCTCCTGGGGGGAGAGGCGCTGAAGCTTTCTTT. Amino acids: CASSPPGGRGAEAFF. The V call is TRBV2, the J call TRBJ1-1; D possibly corresponds to TRBD1 (5 bases). CDR3 length: 15 amino acids. V was shortened by 5 bases and J by 6 bases, with 19 bases between the two germline ends. Germline V gene sequence: CDR1 SNHLY, CDR2 FYNNEI.

CDR3 amino acids: CASSMGGVNTEAFF. Written as DNA, the CDR3 is TGTGCCAGTAGTATGGGGGGGGTGAACACTGAAGCTTTCTTT. V usage is TRBV19 and J usage is TRBJ1-1; a possible D gene is TRBD1 (5 bases). There are 14 residues in the CDR3. Trimming pared 3 bases from V and 0 bases from J, leaving 8 bases between. Germline-derived CDR1 and CDR2 are LNHDA and SQIVND (reference sequence).

This clonotype was seen a handful of times. The chain is built from TRBV20-1 and TRBJ1-5; D ambiguous. This CDR3 contains 15 residues. V shed 6 bases and J shed 3 bases, with 18 bases lying between them. From germline, CDR1 is DFQATT and CDR2 SNEGSKA (reference sequence). CDR3 sequence reads: CSAPLDLIHNQPQHF. DNA for the CDR3: TGCAGTGCCCCACTGGACCTAATCCACAATCAGCCCCAGCATTTT.

The chain uses TRBV10-1 and TRBJ2-5; D perhaps matches TRBD1 (6 bases). Trimming cost V 0 bases and J 5 bases, with 16 bases left between them. This CDR3 has 16 residues. The germline V gene encodes CDR1 WNHNN and CDR2 SYGVQD (reference sequence). Here the CDR3 reads CASSESTAGARETQYF. The CDR3 DNA follows: TGCGCCAGCAGTGAGTCGACGGCAGGGGCTAGGGAGACCCAGTACTTC.

This rearrangement joins TRBV7-2 to TRBJ2-3, with D uncertain. In germline, CDR1 is SGHTA, CDR2 FQGNSA. The V end lost 8 bases, the J end lost 4 bases, and 7 bases lay between the germline ends. CDR3 size: 11 residues. CDR3: CASAQADTQYF. The CDR3 DNA sequence: TGTGCCAGCGCCCAGGCAGATACGCAGTATTTT.

This chain uses TRBV20-1 with TRBJ2-4; 11 bases are shared with TRBD2. V shed 0 bases, J shed 0 bases, and the junction held 7 bases outside the gene matches. Germline assignment: CDR1 DFQATT and CDR2 SNEGSKA (reference sequence). The CDR3 covers 18 residues. DNA for the CDR3: TGCAGTGCTAGAGATTGGATAGCGGGAGGGATAGCCAAAAACATTCAGTACTTC. This codes for CSARDWIAGGIAKNIQYF.

The V call is TRBV10-3, the J call TRBJ1-1; D unresolved. Per germline, CDR1 ENHRY and CDR2 SYGVKD. Trimming removed 2 bases from V and 2 bases from J, with 6 bases in between. The CDR3 totals 13 residues. The CDR3 loop reads CAISEGSNTEAFF. The CDR3 region has the DNA TGTGCCATCAGTGAGGGCAGCAACACTGAAGCTTTCTTT.

The chain carries TRBV20-1 and TRBJ1-1; 10 bases align to TRBD1. The CDR3 runs 14 residues. CDR1 DFQATT and CDR2 SNEGSKA come from the germline V gene (reference sequence). After removal of 1 base from V and 4 bases from J, the junction contained 3 bases not matched to a gene. Here the CDR3 reads CSARGWTGGTEAFF. The CDR3 region has the DNA TGCAGTGCTAGAGGCTGGACAGGGGGCACTGAAGCTTTCTTT.

The rearrangement links TRBV27 to TRBJ2-2; no reliable D call. This CDR3 comprises 11 residues. Germline CDR1 reads MNHEY; CDR2 reads SMNVEV (reference sequence). V lost 6 bases and J 5 bases, leaving 4 bases between the germline ends. The CDR3 DNA is TGTGCCAGCAGATGGACCGGGGAGCTGTTTTTT. Protein product: CASRWTGELFF.

This clonotype turned up a few times. The genes are TRBV20-1 and TRBJ1-6; 8 bases fit TRBD1. This CDR3 region has 13 residues. Germline V gene lookup returns CDR1 DFQATT and CDR2 SNEGSKA (reference sequence). The V segment lost 1 base and the J segment 9 bases; nucleotides outside the gene matches: 2. The CDR3 DNA is TGCAGTGCTAGAGGACAGGGGTTTTCACCCCTCCACTTT. Protein product: CSARGQGFSPLHF.

In this sample, this clonotype turned up once. The genes are TRBV20-1 and TRBJ1-6, with 8 bases matching TRBD1. The CDR3 sequence is 15 residues long. The V gene end was trimmed by 0 bases and the J gene end by 5 bases; junction bases not matched to a gene: 3. CDR1 is DFQATT and CDR2 is SNEGSKA in the germline V gene (reference sequence). The CDR3, as DNA: TGCAGTGCTAGAGATGGCAGGGGGCATAATTCACCCCTCCACTTT. It translates to CSARDGRGHNSPLHF.